These 28 T cell receptor beta chains originate from one sample sequenced in a study of T cell responses to AZD1222 COVID-19 vaccine. This table comes from immunoSEQ multiplex PCR, and its TCRdb copy is limited to in-frame clones, with some not included. Of about 140,000 clones listed, around 94% are singletons. The material sequenced was peripheral blood, taken after recovery from COVID-19. The receptors stem from an adult who had recovered from COVID-19.

The V call is TRBV3-1 (or the pseudogene TRBV3-2), the J call TRBJ1-4, with D hard to call. The germline gives CDR1 LGHDT, CDR2 YNNKEL (reference sequence). The germline V and J ends were trimmed by 0 bases and 14 bases, with 7 bases remaining between them. This CDR3 comprises 11 residues. CDR3 region: CASSQDIDLFF. As DNA, the CDR3 is TGTGCCAGCAGCCAAGATATTGATCTGTTTTTT.

This clone was counted once. V is TRBV6-2 or TRBV6-3 and J is TRBJ2-7, with D maybe TRBD2 (6 bases). Trimming took off 5 bases at V and 7 bases at J, with 21 bases between the two ends. The CDR3 is 15 residues long. Germline V gene lookup returns CDR1 MNHEY and CDR2 SVGEGT. CDR3 bases: TGTGCCAGCAGTGGAGGGACTTACCCCGGGGGTGAGCAGTACTTC. This sequence encodes CASSGGTYPGGEQYF.

The V and J genes are TRBV27 and TRBJ1-4; 7 nucleotides match TRBD1. Germline lookup yields CDR1 MNHEY and CDR2 SMNVEV (reference sequence). This CDR3 has 14 residues. V shed 3 bases and J 9 bases; nucleotides not matched to a gene: 7. The CDR3 DNA follows: TGTGCCAGCAGTTTGATAGGGGGCGCAAAAAAACTGTTTTTT. Translation gives CASSLIGGAKKLFF.

The J gene is TRBJ1-2, the V gene TRBV7-9; D remains unclear. This CDR3 spans 11 amino acids. Germline loops: CDR1 SEHNR, CDR2 FQNEAQ (reference sequence). V gave up 2 bases and J gave up 6 bases, with 4 bases separating them. CDR3 sequence: CASSLMDGYTF. Written as DNA, the CDR3 is TGTGCCAGCAGCTTAATGGATGGCTACACCTTC.

This clone was seen a single time. The V and J genes are TRBV2 and TRBJ1-2, with no clear D. Trimming removed 2 bases from V and 0 bases from J, with 4 bases in between. Germline V CDR1 and CDR2: SNHLY, FYNNEI. The CDR3 runs 13 residues. CDR3 region: CASSEPPNYGYTF. The CDR3 DNA sequence: TGTGCCAGCAGTGAACCCCCTAACTATGGCTACACCTTC.

CDR3 in amino acids: CASSREETQYF. CDR3 in DNA: TGTGCCAGCAGCCGCGAAGAGACCCAGTACTTC. This chain connects TRBV6-5 to TRBJ2-5; D call uncertain. CDR3 length: 11 residues. V was cut by 6 bases and J by 3 bases, with 5 bases left in between. Germline lookup yields CDR1 MNHEY and CDR2 SVGAGI.

The chain joins TRBV5-8 to TRBJ1-4; D is possibly TRBD1 (5 bases). This CDR3 comprises 14 residues. Trimming shortened V by 4 bases and J by 2 bases, and 9 bases separated the two germline ends. Germline-derived CDR1 and CDR2 are SGHTS and YDEGEE. For the CDR3, the DNA is TGTGCCAGCAGCACTAGACAGACTAATGAAAAACTGTTTTTT. Translation gives CASSTRQTNEKLFF.

For this clone: Additional DNA sequences in this sample encode the identical CDR3. The chain is built from TRBV18 and TRBJ1-1, with D unclear. V lost 3 bases and J 2 bases, leaving 7 bases between the germline ends. The V gene's germline CDR1 is KGHSH and CDR2 LQKENI. The CDR3 is 13 amino acids. The CDR3 DNA reads TGTGCCAGCTCACCGAACGGTAACACTGAAGCTTTCTTT. Translation: CASSPNGNTEAFF.

The chain uses TRBV7-9 and TRBJ1-5; the D gene is possibly TRBD1 (5 bases). V was shortened by 6 bases and J by 4 bases, with 13 bases between the two germline ends. The germline V gene encodes CDR1 SEHNR and CDR2 FQNEAQ (reference sequence). The CDR3 is made up of 14 amino acids. CDR3 DNA sequence: TGTGCCAGCAGTCGAGGGGATAGGAATCAGCCCCAGCATTTT. Its protein product is CASSRGDRNQPQHF.

V gene TRBV7-8 combines with J gene TRBJ2-7, with 10 nucleotides matching TRBD2. This CDR3 contains 15 residues. The germline gives CDR1 SGHVS, CDR2 FQNEAQ. V gave up 3 bases and J gave up 3 bases; unmatched junction bases: 5. CDR3 DNA: TGTGCCAGCAGCTTTGGACTAGCGGATCTCTACGAGCAGTACTTC. As protein: CASSFGLADLYEQYF.

The rearrangement joins TRBV7-9 to TRBJ2-1; tentative D call: TRBD2 (5 bases). Looked up from germline, CDR1 is SEHNR and CDR2 is FQNEAQ (reference sequence). The CDR3 loop spans 16 amino acids. V gave up 1 base and J gave up 4 bases, with 14 bases separating them. The CDR3 sequence: CASSLEAGSLYNEQFF. The DNA for the CDR3 is TGTGCCAGCAGCTTAGAGGCGGGCTCCCTTTACAATGAGCAGTTCTTC. Looking up the rest from reference TRBV7-9 and TRBJ2-1 gives the full variable domain: DTGVSQNPRHKITKRGQNVTFRCDPISEHNRLYWYRQTLGQGPEFLTYFQNEAQLEKSRLLSDRFSAERPKGSFSTLEIQRTEQGDSAMYLCASSLEAGSLYNEQFFGPGTRLTVL.

The chain has TRBV15 and TRBJ1-1, with D possibly being TRBD1 (5 bases). Germline CDR1 and CDR2: LNHNV and YYDKDF (reference sequence). CDR3 size: 15 residues. Trimming shortened V by 2 bases and J by 3 bases, and 13 bases separated the two germline ends. The CDR3 sequence: CATSRPRGRDTEAFF. Written as DNA, the CDR3 is TGTGCCACCAGCAGACCCCGGGGCAGGGACACTGAAGCTTTCTTT.

The rearrangement uses TRBV28 and TRBJ2-5; tentative D call: TRBD1 (6 bases). Trimming removed 8 bases from V and 1 base from J, with 17 bases in between. The CDR3 length is 15 residues. CDR1 MDHEN and CDR2 SYDVKM come from the germline V gene. CDR3 in DNA: TGTGCCAGCTTAGGACAGCCTAGGGCCCAAGAGACCCAGTACTTC. It codes for CASLGQPRAQETQYF.

The V gene is TRBV2, the J gene TRBJ1-6, with D possibly being TRBD1 (5 bases). With 10 bases removed from V and 16 bases from J, the gap between germline ends came to 14 bases. This CDR3 is built from 10 residues. Germline values: CDR1 SNHLY, CDR2 FYNNEI. The CDR3 DNA reads TGTGCCACCCAACCGGGACGGCTCCACTTT. Translation gives CATQPGRLHF.

The V and J genes are TRBV7-9 and TRBJ1-1; TRBD1 is a possible D gene (6 bases). Germline lookup yields CDR1 SEHNR and CDR2 FQNEAQ (reference sequence). This CDR3 is 12 amino acids long. V was cut by 5 bases and J by 3 bases, with 7 bases left in between. The CDR3: CASSEGDTEAFF. CDR3 in DNA: TGTGCCAGCAGCGAGGGGGACACTGAAGCTTTCTTT.

The chain is built from TRBV7-2 and TRBJ1-5; no clear D gene. From germline, CDR1 is SGHTA and CDR2 FQGNSA. The CDR3 covers 13 residues. V shed 1 base and J shed 6 bases, with 7 bases lying between them. CDR3 loop: CASSLGLSQPQHF. The DNA of the CDR3 is TGTGCCAGCAGCTTAGGGTTAAGTCAGCCCCAGCATTTT. Drawing the rest from reference TRBV7-2 and TRBJ1-5, the complete variable domain is GAGVSQSPSNKVTEKGKDVELRCDPISGHTALYWYRQSLGQGLEFLIYFQGNSAPDKSGLPSDRFSAERTGGSVSTLTIQRTQQEDSAVYLCASSLGLSQPQHFGDGTRLSIL.

The chain uses TRBV30 and TRBJ2-7, with 10 bases fitting TRBD2. This CDR3 comprises 15 residues. Germline assignment: CDR1 GTSNPN and CDR2 SVGIG (reference sequence). The J segment lost 2 bases and the V segment lost 4 bases, leaving 8 bases of the junction unmatched. This CDR3 is CAWTDPLAGAYEQYF. The CDR3 nucleotides are TGTGCCTGGACTGACCCGCTAGCGGGAGCCTACGAGCAGTACTTC.

The chain has TRBV6-5 and TRBJ2-7; 8 bases are a match to TRBD1. V dropped 5 bases and J dropped 1; count of bases not matched to a gene: 7. CDR1 is MNHEY, CDR2 SVGAGI, per germline. This CDR3 is built from 15 residues. CDR3 residues: CASSTWTGSSYEQYF. The CDR3 coding sequence is TGTGCCAGCAGTACCTGGACAGGGAGTTCCTACGAGCAGTACTTC.

V usage is TRBV28 and J usage is TRBJ2-7, with 14 bases lining up with TRBD2. The CDR3 is made up of 15 amino acids. Germline assignment: CDR1 MDHEN and CDR2 SYDVKM. Trimming removed 10 bases from V and 4 bases from J; junction bases left unmatched: 9. The CDR3 here is CATARRLAGGYEQYF. As DNA, the CDR3 is TGTGCCACCGCACGGAGACTAGCGGGAGGGTACGAGCAGTACTTC. Looking up the rest from reference TRBV28 and TRBJ2-7 gives the full variable domain: DVKVTQSSRYLVKRTGEKVFLECVQDMDHENMFWYRQDPGLGLRLIYFSYDVKMKEKGDIPEGYSVSREKKERFSLILESASTNQTSMYLCATARRLAGGYEQYFGPGTRLTVT.

This chain links TRBV18 with TRBJ1-6; 8 nucleotides match TRBD1. Unmatched junction bases numbered 5, after V lost 3 bases and J lost 7 bases. CDR1 and CDR2 from the germline V gene are KGHSH and LQKENI. The CDR3 is 15 amino acids. CDR3 in amino acids: CASSPLDRENSPLHF. The CDR3 region has the DNA TGTGCCAGCTCACCCTTGGACAGGGAGAATTCACCCCTCCACTTT.

This clone has just a few counts. The chain carries TRBV5-1 and TRBJ2-3, with D perhaps TRBD1 or TRBD2 (5 bases each). Germline-derived CDR1 and CDR2 are SGHRS and YFSETQ. The CDR3 has 15 amino acids. The germline V and J ends were trimmed by 0 bases and 1 base, with 9 bases remaining between them. The CDR3 nucleotides are TGCGCCAGCAGCTTGGCGGTGGGACGCACAGATACGCAGTATTTT. Amino acids: CASSLAVGRTDTQYF.

This clone was recorded once. This sequence joins TRBV15 and TRBJ2-5, with D possibly matching TRBD2 (6 bases). Trimming left V 3 bases short and J 1 base short, with 12 bases between. The CDR3 consists of 15 residues. Germline values: CDR1 LNHNV, CDR2 YYDKDF (reference sequence). The CDR3 protein is CATSSRDWAQETQYF. The CDR3 nucleotides are TGTGCCACCAGCAGCCGGGACTGGGCCCAAGAGACCCAGTACTTC. Using reference TRBV15 and TRBJ2-5 for the parts outside the CDR3, the full variable domain is DAMVIQNPRYQVTQFGKPVTLSCSQTLNHNVMYWYQQKSSQAPKLLFHYYDKDFNNEADTPDNFQSRRPNTSFCFLDIRSPGLGDTAMYLCATSSRDWAQETQYFGPGTRLLVL.

The rearrangement joins TRBV27 to TRBJ1-1; 8 nucleotides match TRBD1. Germline V gene data show CDR1 as MNHEY and CDR2 as SMNVEV (reference sequence). CDR3 size: 12 residues. V lost 11 bases to trimming and J lost 4 bases; unmatched junction nucleotides: 6. The CDR3 DNA reads TGTGCCTCGACAGGGGAAGGCACTGAAGCTTTCTTT. Residues: CASTGEGTEAFF.

The V and J genes are TRBV29-1 and TRBJ2-5; 8 bases line up with TRBD2. V lost 6 bases, J lost 5 bases, and 14 bases stayed unmatched. CDR3 length equals 15 residues. Germline V CDR1 and CDR2: SQVTM, ANQGSEA. CDR3: CSVPPSGGPHETQYF. As DNA, the CDR3 is TGCAGCGTCCCCCCCTCGGGAGGGCCTCACGAGACCCAGTACTTC.

This clone was detected only once. The chain links TRBV28 to TRBJ2-7; TRBD2 might be the D (6 bases). The CDR3 covers 14 residues. The V end lost 2 bases, the J end lost 3 bases, and 11 bases lay between the germline ends. Germline V gene lookup returns CDR1 MDHEN and CDR2 SYDVKM. The CDR3 reads CASSLGTFHYEQYF. The CDR3 DNA follows: TGTGCCAGCAGTTTAGGGACTTTCCACTACGAGCAGTACTTC.

The rearrangement joins TRBV6-4 to TRBJ2-5, with a possible D match to TRBD1 (6 bases). V lost 5 bases and J 2 bases, leaving 9 bases between the germline ends. The CDR3 sequence is 13 residues long. Germline CDR1 MRHNA, CDR2 SNTAGT. In nucleotides, the CDR3 is TGTGCCAGCAGTTGGGACATACAAGAGACCCAGTACTTC. Translation: CASSWDIQETQYF.

V gene TRBV29-1 combines with J gene TRBJ2-7; 7 positions agree with TRBD1. CDR1 and CDR2 (germline): SQVTM, ANQGSEA. Trimming took 8 bases from V and 1 from J; bases not matched to a gene: 2. This CDR3 comprises 11 residues. The CDR3 sequence is CSLGQSYEQYF. The CDR3 nucleotides are TGCAGCTTGGGACAGTCCTACGAGCAGTACTTC.

In nucleotides, the CDR3 is TGTGCCAGCAGCTTAGACCCAGGGGTCGGCTACACCTTC. Amino acid sequence: CASSLDPGVGYTF. The rearrangement links TRBV7-9 to TRBJ1-2; possibly TRBD1 for D (6 bases). The germline V gene has CDR1 SEHNR and CDR2 FQNEAQ (reference sequence). CDR3 length equals 13 residues. Trimming pared 1 base from V and 8 bases from J, leaving 11 bases between. Looking up the rest from reference TRBV7-9 and TRBJ1-2 gives the full variable domain: DTGVSQNPRHKITKRGQNVTFRCDPISEHNRLYWYRQTLGQGPEFLTYFQNEAQLEKSRLLSDRFSAERPKGSFSTLEIQRTEQGDSAMYLCASSLDPGVGYTFGSGTRLTVV.